This TCR beta chain was observed in a study of CD8 T cells in Susac syndrome. RNA amounts of about 0.45 to 1 ug underwent reverse transcription with random hexamers. Amplification of TCR beta CDR3 spanned 54 Vbeta and 13 Jbeta via immunoSEQ multiplex PCR. TCRdb reanalysed the immunoSEQ multiplex PCR reads using MiXCR and keeps one entry per CDR3 protein. The sample includes 150,000 to 200,000 distinct CDR3 sequences, 93% of them seen just once. V lost 3 bases and J 2 bases, leaving 11 bases between the germline ends. CDR1 is SGHRS and CDR2 is YFSETQ in the germline V gene. There are 14 residues in the CDR3.

The sequenced sample was CD4+ T cells from PBMCs. The chain couples TRBV5-1 to TRBJ2-5, with D perhaps matching TRBD2 (6 bases). The source of this sequence is a human donor in good health. This CDR3 is CASSWQGGQETQYF. In DNA, the CDR3 is TGCGCCAGCAGCTGGCAGGGAGGTCAAGAGACCCAGTACTTC.